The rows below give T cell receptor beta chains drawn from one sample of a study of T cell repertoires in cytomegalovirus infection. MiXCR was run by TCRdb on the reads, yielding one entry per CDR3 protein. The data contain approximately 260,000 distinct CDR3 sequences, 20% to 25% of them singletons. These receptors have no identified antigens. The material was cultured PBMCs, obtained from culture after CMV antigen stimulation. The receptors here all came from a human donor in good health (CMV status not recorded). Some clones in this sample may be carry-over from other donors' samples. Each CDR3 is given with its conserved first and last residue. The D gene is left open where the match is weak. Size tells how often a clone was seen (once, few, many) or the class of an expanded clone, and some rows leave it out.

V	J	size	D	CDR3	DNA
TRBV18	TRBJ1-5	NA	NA	CASSPRGVGNQPQHF	TGTGCCAGCTCACCAAGGGGAGTGGGCAATCAGCCCCAGCATTTT
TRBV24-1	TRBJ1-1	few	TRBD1	CATSASDRGDTEAFF	TGTGCCACCAGTGCTTCGGACAGGGGGGACACTGAAGCTTTCTTT
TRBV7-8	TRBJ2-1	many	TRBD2	CASSFMTSGWYNEQFF	TGTGCCAGCAGTTTTATGACTAGCGGCTGGTACAATGAGCAGTTCTTC
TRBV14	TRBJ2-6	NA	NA	CASSQDLLLGANVLTF	TGTGCCAGCAGCCAAGACCTTCTGCTCGGGGCCAACGTCCTGACTTTC
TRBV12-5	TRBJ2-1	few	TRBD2	CASRGRGGYNEQFF	TGTGCTAGCCGGGGCCGGGGGGGGTACAATGAGCAGTTCTTC
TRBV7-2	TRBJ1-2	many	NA	CAGGTNYGYTF	TGTGCTGGTGGGACAAACTATGGCTACACCTTC
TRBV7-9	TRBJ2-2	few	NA	CASSWPGHRELFF	TGTGCCAGCAGCTGGCCGGGGCACCGGGAGCTGTTTTTT
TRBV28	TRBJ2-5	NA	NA	CASSPSPHQETQYF	TGTGCCAGCAGTCCTTCCCCCCACCAAGAGACCCAGTACTTC
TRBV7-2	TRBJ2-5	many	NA	CASSLARAGGTQYF	TGTGCCAGCAGCTTAGCGCGGGCCGGAGGGACCCAGTACTTC
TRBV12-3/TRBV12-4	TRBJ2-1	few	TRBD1	CASSKGKGAEGGEQFF	TGTGCCAGCAGTAAGGGAAAGGGGGCCGAAGGAGGTGAGCAGTTCTTC
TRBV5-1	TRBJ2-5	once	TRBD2	CASSLSRGLAGATNIQETQYF	TGCGCCAGCAGCTTGTCTAGGGGACTAGCGGGAGCAACGAACATTCAAGAGACCCAGTACTTC
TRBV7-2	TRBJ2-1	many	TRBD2	CASSLQRGGYEQFF	TGTGCCAGCAGCTTACAGCGGGGGGGTTACGAGCAGTTCTTC
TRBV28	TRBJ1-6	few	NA	CASSSPNSPLHF	TGTGCCAGCAGTTCTCCTAATTCACCCCTCCACTTT
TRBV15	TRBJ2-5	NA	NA	CATSRDGDRPQETQYF	TGTGCCACCAGCAGAGACGGTGACAGGCCCCAAGAGACCCAGTACTTC
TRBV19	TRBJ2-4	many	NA	CASSIGGSGKVQYF	TGTGCCAGTAGTATTGGAGGGAGCGGTAAGGTTCAGTACTTC
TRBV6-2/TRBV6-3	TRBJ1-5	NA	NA	CASSYSADRYSNQPQHF	TGTGCCAGCAGTTACTCCGCGGACCGTTATAGCAATCAGCCCCAGCATTTT
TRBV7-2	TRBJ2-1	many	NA	CASRPTGFRDNEQFF	TGTGCCAGCAGACCCACAGGGTTTCGGGACAATGAGCAGTTCTTC
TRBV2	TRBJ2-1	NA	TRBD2	CASSEEASGRDNEQFF	TGTGCCAGCAGTGAAGAGGCTAGCGGGAGGGACAATGAGCAGTTCTTC
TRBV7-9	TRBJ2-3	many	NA	CASSLISAGDTQYF	TGTGCCAGCAGCTTAATTTCCGCAGGAGATACGCAGTATTTT
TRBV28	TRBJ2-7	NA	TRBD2	CASSLTRLADEQYF	TGTGCCAGCAGTTTGACTCGACTAGCGGACGAGCAGTACTTC
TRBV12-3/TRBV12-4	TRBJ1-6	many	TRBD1	CASSRQGVSPLHF	TGTGCCAGCAGTAGACAGGGTGTTTCACCCCTCCACTTT
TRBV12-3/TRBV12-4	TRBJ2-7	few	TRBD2	CASSLVMGLAEAYEQYF	TGTGCCAGCAGTTTAGTAATGGGACTAGCGGAAGCCTACGAGCAGTACTTC
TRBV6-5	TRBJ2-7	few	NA	CASRRGAQRNEQYF	TGTGCCAGCAGGAGGGGTGCGCAGCGGAACGAGCAGTACTTC
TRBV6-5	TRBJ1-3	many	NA	CASSYSVISGNTIYF	TGTGCCAGCAGTTACTCCGTGATCTCTGGAAACACCATATATTTT
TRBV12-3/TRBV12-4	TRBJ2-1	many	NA	CASTMMGEQFF	TGTGCCAGCACCATGATGGGTGAGCAGTTCTTC
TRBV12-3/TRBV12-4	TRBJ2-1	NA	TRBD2	CASSTSGRAGEQFF	TGTGCCAGCAGCACTAGCGGGAGGGCCGGTGAGCAGTTCTTC
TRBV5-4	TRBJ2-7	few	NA	CASSFGGVASYEQYF	TGTGCCAGCAGCTTCGGTGGCGTGGCGTCCTACGAGCAGTACTTC
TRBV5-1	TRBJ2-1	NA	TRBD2	CASSSGLAANNEQFF	TGCGCCAGCAGCTCGGGACTAGCGGCAAACAATGAGCAGTTCTTC
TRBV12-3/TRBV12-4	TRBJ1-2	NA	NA	CASSPPTALYGYTF	TGTGCCAGCAGTCCTCCGACAGCTCTCTATGGCTACACCTTC
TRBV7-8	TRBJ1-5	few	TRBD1	CASSSSGQGREQPQHF	TGTGCCAGCAGCTCATCGGGACAGGGAAGGGAGCAGCCCCAGCATTTT
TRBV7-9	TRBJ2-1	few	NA	CASSHPYNEQFF	TGTGCCAGCAGCCACCCTTACAATGAGCAGTTCTTC
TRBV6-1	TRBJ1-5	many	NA	CASRARQSYQPQHF	TGTGCCAGCAGGGCCCGGCAGAGTTATCAGCCCCAGCATTTT
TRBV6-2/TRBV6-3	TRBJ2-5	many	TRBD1	CASSYSGTGSQETQYF	TGTGCCAGCAGTTACTCCGGGACAGGGAGCCAAGAGACCCAGTACTTC
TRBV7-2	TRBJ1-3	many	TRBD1	CASSLRTGGFSGNTIYF	TGTGCCAGCAGCTTGAGGACAGGGGGATTCTCTGGAAACACCATATATTTT
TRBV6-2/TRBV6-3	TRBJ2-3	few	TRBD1	CASSYARRTGGAETQYF	TGTGCCAGCAGTTACGCCAGGCGGACAGGGGGCGCGGAGACGCAGTATTTT
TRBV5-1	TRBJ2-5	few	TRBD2	CASSFQREYQETQYF	TGCGCCAGCAGCTTTCAGCGGGAGTATCAAGAGACCCAGTACTTC
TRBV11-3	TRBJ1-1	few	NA	CASSLGAGEAFF	TGTGCCAGCAGCTTAGGAGCAGGGGAAGCTTTCTTT
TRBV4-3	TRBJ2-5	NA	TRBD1	CASSQHRAGGVSQETQYF	TGCGCCAGCAGCCAACACCGGGCAGGGGGCGTCTCGCAAGAGACCCAGTACTTC
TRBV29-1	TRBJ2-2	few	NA	CSVDTRRGTGELFF	TGCAGCGTTGACACCCGGAGAGGAACCGGGGAGCTGTTTTTT
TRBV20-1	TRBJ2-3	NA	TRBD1	CSASLRTGRTDTQYF	TGCAGTGCTAGCTTGCGGACAGGGCGGACAGATACGCAGTATTTT
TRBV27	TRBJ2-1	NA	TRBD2	CASSLSVLGGRSVDNEQFF	TGTGCCAGCAGTTTATCGGTTCTGGGCGGGAGAAGTGTGGACAATGAGCAGTTCTTC
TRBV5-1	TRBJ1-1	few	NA	CASSLATSVGTEAFF	TGCGCCAGCAGCTTGGCAACATCGGTGGGCACTGAAGCTTTCTTT
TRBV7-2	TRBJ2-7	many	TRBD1	CASSDGTGAYEQYF	TGTGCCAGCAGCGATGGGACAGGAGCCTACGAGCAGTACTTC
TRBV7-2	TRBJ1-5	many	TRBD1	CASSLNRDTGVNQPQHF	TGTGCCAGCAGCTTAAATCGTGACACAGGGGTAAATCAGCCCCAGCATTTT
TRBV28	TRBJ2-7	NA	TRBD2	CASSPLPGLAGQIVYEQYF	TGTGCCAGCAGCCCACTTCCGGGACTAGCGGGCCAAATCGTCTACGAGCAGTACTTC
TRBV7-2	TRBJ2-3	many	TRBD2	CASSLASGVFGTDTQYF	TGTGCCAGCAGCTTAGCTAGCGGGGTGTTTGGCACAGATACGCAGTATTTT
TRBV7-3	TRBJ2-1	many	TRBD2	CASSSKRTSGNQYNEQFF	TGTGCCAGCAGCTCAAAAAGGACTAGCGGGAACCAGTACAATGAGCAGTTCTTC
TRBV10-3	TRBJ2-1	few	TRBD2	CAISAHFSGVSYNEQFF	TGTGCCATCAGTGCTCACTTTAGCGGGGTCTCCTACAATGAGCAGTTCTTC
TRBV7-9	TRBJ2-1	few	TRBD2	CASSLTSGITVNEQFF	TGTGCCAGCAGCTTGACTAGCGGGATCACTGTCAATGAGCAGTTCTTC
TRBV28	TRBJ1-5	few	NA	CASSFSGKGGNQPQHF	TGTGCCAGCAGTTTTTCCGGGAAGGGAGGCAATCAGCCCCAGCATTTT
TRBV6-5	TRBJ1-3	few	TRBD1	CASSYQTGTGNTIYF	TGTGCCAGCAGTTACCAGACAGGGACTGGAAACACCATATATTTT
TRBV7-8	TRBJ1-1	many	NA	CASSPTGPEAFF	TGTGCCAGCAGCCCAACGGGACCTGAAGCTTTCTTT